The 30 T cell receptor beta chains presented below share a single source sample, sequenced in a study of T cell changes during pregnancy in multiple sclerosis. Assay used: immunoSEQ multiplex PCR; TCRdb lists only in-frame clones, some missing. The profile shows 45,000 to 55,000 clones, 80% to 95% of them singletons. This material consisted of peripheral blood, taken after pregnancy. The receptors shown here come from a female donor with multiple sclerosis, enrolled in a pregnancy study.

The chain couples TRBV11-3 to TRBJ2-7; D is perhaps TRBD2 (6 bases). Germline assignment: CDR1 SGHNT and CDR2 YENEEA. The CDR3 contains 13 residues. Trimming took 1 base from V and 7 from J, leaving 11 bases between them. Here the CDR3 DNA reads TGTGCCAGCAGCTTAGTGCCGGAGGGTGAGCAGTACTTC. It encodes CASSLVPEGEQYF.

The rearrangement links TRBV18 to TRBJ2-7; 9 bases match TRBD1. CDR1 KGHSH and CDR2 LQKENI come from the germline V gene. CDR3 length: 14 amino acids. With 5 bases clipped from V and 5 bases from J, the junction kept 7 bases outside the gene matches. In DNA, the CDR3 is TGTGCCAGCTCAGCCGGGACAGGGTACCACGAGCAGTACTTC. It translates to CASSAGTGYHEQYF.

The chain uses TRBV6-1 and TRBJ2-5, with D possibly matching TRBD2 (6 bases). The ends were cut back, 8 bases at V and 5 bases at J, with 12 bases in the middle. This CDR3 is 12 amino acids long. Germline CDR1 is MNHNS and CDR2 is SASEGT. Here the CDR3 DNA reads TGTGCCAGCGCCGCTGGGGGGGAGACCCAGTACTTC. Residues: CASAAGGETQYF.

Only a few counts were recorded for this clone. The chain is built from TRBV2 and TRBJ1-1, with D uncertain. The V gene lost 5 bases and the J gene lost 6 bases, with 7 bases spanning the gap. The CDR3 has 11 amino acids. Germline-derived CDR1 and CDR2 are SNHLY and FYNNEI. CDR3 nucleotides: TGTGCCAGCAGTACTCGGGCTGAAGCTTTCTTT. This encodes CASSTRAEAFF.

The sample holds a few counts of this clone. The J gene is TRBJ2-1, the V gene TRBV2, with 8 bases identical to TRBD1. The CDR3 sequence is 14 residues long. Trimming cost V 6 bases and J 4 bases; bases outside gene matches: 5. CDR1 and CDR2 (germline): SNHLY, FYNNEI. CDR3 bases: TGTGCCAGCAGGGGGACAGGCCGGTACAATGAGCAGTTCTTC. Translating gives CASRGTGRYNEQFF.

This chain links TRBV7-8 with TRBJ2-5; a weak D match, TRBD2 (7 bases). CDR3 size: 17 residues. The V and J ends lost 2 bases and 3 bases respectively, with 19 bases between them. Germline CDR1 reads SGHVS; CDR2 reads FQNEAQ. The CDR3 protein is CASSLWRGTGAEETQYF. The CDR3, as DNA: TGTGCCAGCAGCTTATGGCGGGGGACGGGGGCCGAAGAGACCCAGTACTTC.

This chain connects TRBV7-2 to TRBJ1-1; D not certain. Deletions cut 5 bases from V and 6 bases from J, with 22 bases between. The length of the CDR3 is 16 residues. CDR1 and CDR2 from the germline V gene are SGHTA and FQGNSA. The DNA for the CDR3 is TGTGCCAGCAGCGCCCTGCCCTTAGAATTGAGCCCTGAAGCTTTCTTT. Protein: CASSALPLELSPEAFF.

The rearrangement joins TRBV6-1 to TRBJ1-5; 12 bases map to TRBD1. The CDR3 spans 19 residues. Germline V gene data show CDR1 as MNHNS and CDR2 as SASEGT. V gave up 0 bases and J gave up 6 bases; unmatched junction bases: 12. The CDR3 reads CASSEAPGQGAKSTQPQHF. In DNA form, the CDR3 reads TGTGCCAGCAGTGAAGCCCCGGGACAGGGGGCAAAGTCCACTCAGCCCCAGCATTTT.

The rearrangement uses TRBV9 and TRBJ1-5; 9 nucleotides match TRBD1. V dropped 2 bases and J dropped 1; count of bases not matched to a gene: 4. The germline CDR1 and CDR2 sequences are SGDLS and YYNGEE. The CDR3 extends over 16 amino acids. The DNA for the CDR3 is TGTGCCAGCAGCGTGGGGACAGGGTCGAGCAATCAGCCCCAGCATTTT. Protein sequence: CASSVGTGSSNQPQHF.

The J gene is TRBJ1-1, the V gene TRBV19; D may be TRBD1 (5 bases). CDR3 length equals 13 residues. The ends were cut back, 4 bases at V and 0 bases at J, with 6 bases in the middle. The V gene's germline CDR1 is LNHDA and CDR2 SQIVND (reference sequence). The CDR3 is CASSTTVNTEAFF. CDR3 nucleotide sequence: TGTGCCAGTAGTACGACAGTGAACACTGAAGCTTTCTTT. Using reference TRBV19 and TRBJ1-1 for the parts outside the CDR3, the full variable domain is DGGITQSPKYLFRKEGQNVTLSCEQNLNHDAMYWYRQDPGQGLRLIYYSQIVNDFQKGDIAEGYSVSREKKESFPLTVTSAQKNPTAFYLCASSTTVNTEAFFGQGTRLTVV.

The gene calls are TRBV2 and TRBJ2-7; TRBD1 aligns across 7 bases. From germline, CDR1 is SNHLY and CDR2 FYNNEI. J was trimmed by 0 bases and V by 7 bases; bases with no gene match: 9. The length of the CDR3 is 15 residues. The CDR3 DNA reads TGTGCCAGCAAGCTACAGGGGCCGAGCTCCTACGAGCAGTACTTC. This encodes CASKLQGPSSYEQYF.

The V gene is TRBV10-1, the J gene TRBJ1-1; D is undetermined. The CDR3 contains 12 residues. V lost 6 bases and J 1 base, leaving 6 bases between the germline ends. Germline V CDR1 and CDR2: WNHNN, SYGVQD (reference sequence). CDR3 residues: CASRGENTEAFF. The CDR3 nucleotides read TGCGCCAGCAGGGGAGAGAACACTGAAGCTTTCTTT.

The rearrangement joins TRBV18 to TRBJ1-4; perhaps TRBD1 as D (5 bases). V shed 2 bases and J shed 7 bases, with 11 bases lying between them. The CDR3 is 14 amino acids. Germline V CDR1 and CDR2: KGHSH, LQKENI. The CDR3 here is CASSPSDRSEKLFF. In DNA, the CDR3 is TGTGCCAGCTCACCAAGCGACAGAAGTGAAAAACTGTTTTTT.

This rearrangement joins TRBV5-8 to TRBJ1-2; D is ambiguous. V lost 4 bases and J 7 bases, leaving 17 bases between the germline ends. The CDR3 has 14 amino acids. Per the germline V gene, CDR1 is SGHTS and CDR2 is YDEGEE. CDR3 coding DNA: TGTGCCAGCAGCCCCCGTGAGATCCCCTCTGGCTACACCTTC. Protein sequence: CASSPREIPSGYTF.

The J gene is TRBJ1-1, the V gene TRBV6-1; the match to TRBD1 covers 8 bases. The CDR3 runs to 14 residues. Germline CDR1 and CDR2: MNHNS and SASEGT. After removal of 8 bases from V and 4 bases from J, the junction contained 9 bases not matched to a gene. The CDR3, as DNA: TGTGCCAGCTGGCGACAGGGGATAGGCACTGAAGCTTTCTTT. This codes for CASWRQGIGTEAFF.

The count of this clone is one. This chain connects TRBV7-2 to TRBJ2-3, with 8 bases that match TRBD2. From germline, CDR1 is SGHTA and CDR2 FQGNSA. With V trimmed by 4 bases and J by 0 bases, 9 bases remained unmatched. The CDR3 has 17 amino acids. CDR3 in DNA: TGTGCCAGCAGCTGGAGGGCGGCGGGGGGAAGCACAGATACGCAGTATTTT. Residues: CASSWRAAGGSTDTQYF.

The chain combines TRBV10-3 with TRBJ1-1, with 10 bases that match TRBD1. With V trimmed by 4 bases and J by 3 bases, 5 bases remained unmatched. The CDR3 has 15 residues. CDR1 and CDR2 from the germline V gene are ENHRY and SYGVKD. Written as DNA, the CDR3 is TGTGCCATCAGTGCCTCCGGGACAGGGGACACTGAAGCTTTCTTT. Amino acids: CAISASGTGDTEAFF.

The rearrangement joins TRBV7-8 to TRBJ2-2; 16 nucleotides line up with TRBD2. With 9 bases clipped from V and 4 bases from J, the junction kept 14 bases outside the gene matches. The CDR3 is 19 amino acids. Germline assignment: CDR1 SGHVS and CDR2 FQNEAQ. Here the CDR3 DNA reads TGTGCCAGTACATCCGGGACTAGCGGGGGGGCCTACGCCACCGGGGAGCTGTTTTTT. The encoded protein is CASTSGTSGGAYATGELFF.

V gene TRBV10-3 combines with J gene TRBJ2-7, with TRBD2 identical over 12 bases. Per germline, CDR1 ENHRY and CDR2 SYGVKD. V was pared by 3 bases and J by 5 bases, with 5 bases of the junction left unmatched. The CDR3 contains 15 residues. CDR3 bases: TGTGCCATCAGTGAACGGCTAGCGGGGGGGCACGAGCAGTACTTC. This sequence encodes CAISERLAGGHEQYF.

The rearrangement joins TRBV2 to TRBJ1-3, with a tentative D call TRBD1 (5 bases). The CDR3 is 13 residues long. The V gene's germline CDR1 is SNHLY and CDR2 FYNNEI. Trimming removed 8 bases from V and 2 bases from J, with 10 bases in between. The CDR3 region is CASHRQPGNTIYF. The CDR3 DNA follows: TGTGCCAGCCATAGACAGCCTGGAAACACCATATATTTT.

The chain has TRBV18 and TRBJ2-2; TRBD2 matches 8 bases. The V segment lost 3 bases and the J segment 5 bases; nucleotides outside the gene matches: 8. Germline lookup yields CDR1 KGHSH and CDR2 LQKENI. The CDR3 is 16 amino acids. CDR3 region: CASSPLPAGETGELFF. The DNA for the CDR3 is TGTGCCAGCTCACCCCTTCCAGCGGGGGAAACCGGGGAGCTGTTTTTT.

The V gene is TRBV18, the J gene TRBJ1-6; D gene ambiguous. Trimming stripped 6 bases from V and 7 bases from J, with 10 bases between. Germline assignment: CDR1 KGHSH and CDR2 LQKENI. This CDR3 is 13 amino acids long. The CDR3 protein is CASSPKWNSPLHF. The DNA for the CDR3 is TGTGCCAGCTCTCCTAAATGGAATTCACCCCTCCACTTT.

This chain joins TRBV9 and TRBJ1-2; D ambiguous. With 3 bases removed from V and 3 bases from J, the gap between germline ends came to 18 bases. The germline CDR1 and CDR2 sequences are SGDLS and YYNGEE. This CDR3 has 16 amino acids. Here the CDR3 reads CASSARPRSVHYGYTF. In DNA form, the CDR3 reads TGTGCCAGCAGCGCGAGACCGCGGTCGGTCCACTATGGCTACACCTTC.

The rearrangement uses TRBV7-2 and TRBJ1-2, with D unresolved. V was pared by 2 bases and J by 3 bases, with 10 bases between. The CDR3 loop spans 14 amino acids. CDR1 SGHTA and CDR2 FQGNSA come from the germline V gene. The CDR3 DNA reads TGTGCCAGCAGCTTAAGGGAGGCGTACTATGGCTACACCTTC. Encoded protein: CASSLREAYYGYTF. Variable domain in full (rest from reference TRBV7-2 and TRBJ1-2): GAGVSQSPSNKVTEKGKDVELRCDPISGHTALYWYRQSLGQGLEFLIYFQGNSAPDKSGLPSDRFSAERTGGSVSTLTIQRTQQEDSAVYLCASSLREAYYGYTFGSGTRLTVV.

V usage is TRBV9 and J usage is TRBJ1-4; D is uncertain. CDR3 size: 14 residues. V dropped 0 bases and J dropped 8 bases, with 11 bases sitting between them. Germline V CDR1 and CDR2: SGDLS, YYNGEE. CDR3 coding DNA: TGTGCCAGCAGCGTAGCTCCGACGGGGGAAAAACTGTTTTTT. Its protein is CASSVAPTGEKLFF.

This chain links TRBV7-2 with TRBJ1-4; the D is unclear. Germline values: CDR1 SGHTA, CDR2 FQGNSA. The CDR3 contains 15 residues. V was shortened by 3 bases and J by 0 bases, with 8 bases between the two germline ends. The CDR3 bases are TGTGCCAGCAGCTTCTCCGGGGCAACTAATGAAAAACTGTTTTTT. Translating it yields CASSFSGATNEKLFF.

This chain uses TRBV29-1 with TRBJ2-7; 7 bases line up with TRBD1. Germline V lookup: CDR1 SQVTM, CDR2 ANQGSEA. This CDR3 has 12 amino acids. V was clipped by 7 bases and J by 2 bases; unmatched bases: 5. The CDR3 protein is CSAQGTAYEQYF. Written as DNA, the CDR3 is TGCAGCGCCCAAGGGACAGCCTACGAGCAGTACTTC.

This chain links TRBV7-9 with TRBJ2-1, with D maybe TRBD2 (6 bases). Trimming shortened V by 0 bases and J by 4 bases, and 13 bases separated the two germline ends. There are 16 residues in the CDR3. The germline V gene encodes CDR1 SEHNR and CDR2 FQNEAQ (reference sequence). The CDR3 DNA sequence: TGTGCCAGCAGCTTAGCCGGCGGGGCCGGTTACAATGAGCAGTTCTTC. Amino acids: CASSLAGGAGYNEQFF. The entire variable domain, with the rest obtained from reference TRBV7-9 and TRBJ2-1, is as follows: DTGVSQNPRHKITKRGQNVTFRCDPISEHNRLYWYRQTLGQGPEFLTYFQNEAQLEKSRLLSDRFSAERPKGSFSTLEIQRTEQGDSAMYLCASSLAGGAGYNEQFFGPGTRLTVL.

This clone was observed a few times. The gene calls are TRBV2 and TRBJ1-1, with 7 nucleotides matching TRBD1. The CDR3 consists of 13 residues. Germline trimming cut 5 bases from V and 7 bases from J; bases unmatched to any gene: 7. CDR1 SNHLY and CDR2 FYNNEI come from the germline V gene. The CDR3, as DNA: TGTGCCAGCAGTCAGACAGGGTGGAGTGAAGCTTTCTTT. This translates into CASSQTGWSEAFF.

The rearrangement joins TRBV5-1 to TRBJ1-1; D unresolved. The germline V gene has CDR1 SGHRS and CDR2 YFSETQ. The germline V and J ends were trimmed by 1 base and 6 bases, with 16 bases remaining between them. The CDR3 is 15 amino acids. The CDR3 region is CASSLNIPMEAEAFF. The CDR3 bases are TGCGCCAGCAGCTTGAATATCCCCATGGAGGCTGAAGCTTTCTTT.